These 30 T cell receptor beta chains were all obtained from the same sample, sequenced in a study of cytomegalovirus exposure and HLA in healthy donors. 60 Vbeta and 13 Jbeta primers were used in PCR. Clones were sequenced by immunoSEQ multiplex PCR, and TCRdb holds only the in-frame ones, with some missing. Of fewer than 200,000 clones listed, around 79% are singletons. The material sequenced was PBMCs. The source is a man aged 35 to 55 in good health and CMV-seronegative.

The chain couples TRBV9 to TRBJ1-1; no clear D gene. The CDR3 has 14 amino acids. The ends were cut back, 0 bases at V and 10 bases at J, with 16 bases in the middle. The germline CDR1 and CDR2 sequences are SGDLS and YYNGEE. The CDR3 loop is CASSVADGRPGAFF. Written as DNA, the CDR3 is TGTGCCAGCAGCGTAGCTGACGGAAGGCCGGGAGCTTTCTTT.

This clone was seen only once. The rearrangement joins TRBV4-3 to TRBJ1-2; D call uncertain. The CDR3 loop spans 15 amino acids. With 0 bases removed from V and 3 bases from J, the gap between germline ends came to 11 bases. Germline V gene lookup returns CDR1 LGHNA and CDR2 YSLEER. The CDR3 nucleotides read TGCGCCAGCAGCCAAGATCTCCGCAGCGACTATGGCTACACCTTC. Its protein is CASSQDLRSDYGYTF.

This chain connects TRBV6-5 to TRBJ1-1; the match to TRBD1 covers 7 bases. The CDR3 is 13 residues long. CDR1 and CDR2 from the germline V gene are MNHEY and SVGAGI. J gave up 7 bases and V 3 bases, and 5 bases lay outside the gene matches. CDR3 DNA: TGTGCCAGCAGTTATGGACAGGCCTTTGAAGCTTTCTTT. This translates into CASSYGQAFEAFF.

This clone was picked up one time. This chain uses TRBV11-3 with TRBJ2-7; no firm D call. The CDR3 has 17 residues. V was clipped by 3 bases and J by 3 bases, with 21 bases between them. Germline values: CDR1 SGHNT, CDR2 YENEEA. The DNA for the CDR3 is TGTGCCAGCAGCTTCCCCCTTTGGGCCGTGCCCCGCTACGAGCAGTACTTC. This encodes CASSFPLWAVPRYEQYF.

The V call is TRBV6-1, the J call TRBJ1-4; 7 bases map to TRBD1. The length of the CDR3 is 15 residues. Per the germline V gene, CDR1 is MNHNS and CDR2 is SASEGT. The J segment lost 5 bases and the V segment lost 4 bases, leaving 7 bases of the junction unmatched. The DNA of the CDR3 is TGTGCCAGCAGTGGGGGACAGCGGACGAATGAAAAACTGTTTTTT. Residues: CASSGGQRTNEKLFF.

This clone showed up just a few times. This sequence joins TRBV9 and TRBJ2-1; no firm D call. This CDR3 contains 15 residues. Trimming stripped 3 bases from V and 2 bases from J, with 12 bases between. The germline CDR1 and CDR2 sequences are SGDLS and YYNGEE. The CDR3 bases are TGTGCCAGCAGCGGGGCAGGTGAAACCTACAATGAGCAGTTCTTC. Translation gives CASSGAGETYNEQFF.

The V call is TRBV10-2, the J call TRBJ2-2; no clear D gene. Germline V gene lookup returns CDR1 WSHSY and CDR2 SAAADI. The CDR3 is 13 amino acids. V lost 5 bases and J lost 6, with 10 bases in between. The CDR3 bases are TGCGCCAGCAGTAGGAGTTATGCCGGGGAGCTGTTTTTT. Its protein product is CASSRSYAGELFF.

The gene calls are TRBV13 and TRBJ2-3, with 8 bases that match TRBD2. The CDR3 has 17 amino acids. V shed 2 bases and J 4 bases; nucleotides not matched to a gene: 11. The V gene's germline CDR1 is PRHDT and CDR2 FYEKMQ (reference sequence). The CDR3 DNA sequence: TGTGCCAGCAGCTTAAGTTGGCGGGGGGCGCCCGCAGATACGCAGTATTTT. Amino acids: CASSLSWRGAPADTQYF.

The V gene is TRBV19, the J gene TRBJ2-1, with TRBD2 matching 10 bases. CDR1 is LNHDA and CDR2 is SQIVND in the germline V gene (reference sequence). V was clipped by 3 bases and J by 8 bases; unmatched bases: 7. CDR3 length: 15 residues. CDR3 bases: TGTGCCAGTAGTATTCTCGGACTAGCGGTCGATGAGCAGTTCTTC. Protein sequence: CASSILGLAVDEQFF.

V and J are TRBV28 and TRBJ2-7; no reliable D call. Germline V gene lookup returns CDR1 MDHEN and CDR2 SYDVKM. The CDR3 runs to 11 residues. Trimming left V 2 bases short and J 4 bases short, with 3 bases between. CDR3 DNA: TGTGCCAGCAGTTTAGCGTACGAGCAGTACTTC. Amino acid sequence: CASSLAYEQYF.

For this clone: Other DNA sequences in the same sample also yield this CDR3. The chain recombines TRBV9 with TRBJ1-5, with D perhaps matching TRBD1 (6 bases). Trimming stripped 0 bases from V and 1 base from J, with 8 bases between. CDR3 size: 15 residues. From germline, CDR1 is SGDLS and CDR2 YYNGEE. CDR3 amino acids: CASSVGQGSNQPQHF. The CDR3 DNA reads TGTGCCAGCAGCGTAGGCCAGGGGAGCAATCAGCCCCAGCATTTT. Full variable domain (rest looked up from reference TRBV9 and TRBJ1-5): DSGVTQTPKHLITATGQRVTLRCSPRSGDLSVYWYQQSLDQGLQFLIQYYNGEERAKGNILERFSAQQFPDLHSELNLSSLELGDSALYFCASSVGQGSNQPQHFGDGTRLSIL.

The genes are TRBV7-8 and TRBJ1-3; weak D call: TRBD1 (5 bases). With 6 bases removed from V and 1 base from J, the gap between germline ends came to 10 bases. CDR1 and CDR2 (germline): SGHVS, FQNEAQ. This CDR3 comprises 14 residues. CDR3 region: CASRPRESGNTIYF. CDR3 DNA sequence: TGTGCCAGCAGACCCAGGGAATCTGGAAACACCATATATTTT.

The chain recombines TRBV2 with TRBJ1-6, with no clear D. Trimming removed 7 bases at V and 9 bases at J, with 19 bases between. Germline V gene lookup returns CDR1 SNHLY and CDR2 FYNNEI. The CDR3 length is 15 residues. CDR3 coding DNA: TGTGCCAGCATCGCCCCCCCCGGAGTCGGTTCACCCCTCCACTTT. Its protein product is CASIAPPGVGSPLHF.

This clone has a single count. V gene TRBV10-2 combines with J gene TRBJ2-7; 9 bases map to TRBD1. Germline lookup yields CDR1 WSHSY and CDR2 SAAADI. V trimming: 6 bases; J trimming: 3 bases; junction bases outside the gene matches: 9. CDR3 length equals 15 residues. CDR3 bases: TGCGCCAGCAGAGCCGGGACAGGGATGAGCTACGAGCAGTACTTC. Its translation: CASRAGTGMSYEQYF.

CDR3 in DNA: TGCAGCGTTGGACTAGCGGGGGGAGAGACCCAGTACTTC. Protein product: CSVGLAGGETQYF. The gene calls are TRBV29-1 and TRBJ2-5; 13 bases are shared with TRBD2. The CDR3 loop spans 13 amino acids. The germline CDR1 and CDR2 sequences are SQVTM and ANQGSEA. V shed 4 bases and J 4 bases; nucleotides not matched to a gene: 0.

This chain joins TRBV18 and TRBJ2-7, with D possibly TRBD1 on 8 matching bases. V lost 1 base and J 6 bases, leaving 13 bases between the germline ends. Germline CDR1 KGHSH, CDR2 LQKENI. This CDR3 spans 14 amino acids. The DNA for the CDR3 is TGTGCCAGCTCACCACTGGACAGGGAGGGCGAGCAGTACTTC. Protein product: CASSPLDREGEQYF.

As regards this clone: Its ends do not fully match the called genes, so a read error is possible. The CDR3 is CASSLQGVTGAFF. The DNA of the CDR3 is TGTGCCAGCAGCCTTCAGGGGGTCACTGGAGCTTTCTTT. The chain recombines TRBV6-1 with TRBJ1-1; 7 bases are shared with TRBD1. Germline CDR1 and CDR2: MNHNS and SASEGT. The CDR3 extends over 13 amino acids.

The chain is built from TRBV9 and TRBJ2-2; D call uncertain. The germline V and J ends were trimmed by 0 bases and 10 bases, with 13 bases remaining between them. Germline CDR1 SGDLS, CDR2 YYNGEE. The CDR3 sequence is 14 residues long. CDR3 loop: CASSVVAVTSELFF. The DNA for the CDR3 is TGTGCCAGCAGCGTAGTGGCGGTGACGTCGGAGCTGTTTTTT.

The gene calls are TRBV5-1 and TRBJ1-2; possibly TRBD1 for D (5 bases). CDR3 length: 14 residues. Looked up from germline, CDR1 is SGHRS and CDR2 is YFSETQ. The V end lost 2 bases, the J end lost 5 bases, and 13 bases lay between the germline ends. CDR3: CASSLGAGEYGYTF. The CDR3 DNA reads TGCGCCAGCAGCTTAGGGGCGGGGGAATATGGCTACACCTTC. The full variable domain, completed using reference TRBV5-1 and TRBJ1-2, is KAGVTQTPRYLIKTRGQQVTLSCSPISGHRSVSWYQQTPGQGLQFLFEYFSETQRNKGNFPGRFSGRQFSNSRSEMNVSTLELGDSALYLCASSLGAGEYGYTFGSGTRLTVV.

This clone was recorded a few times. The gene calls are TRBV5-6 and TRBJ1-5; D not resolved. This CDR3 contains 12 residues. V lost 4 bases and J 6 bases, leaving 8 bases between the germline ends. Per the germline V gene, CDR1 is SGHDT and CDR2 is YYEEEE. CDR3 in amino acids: CASSHSGQPQHF. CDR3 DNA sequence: TGTGCCAGCAGCCATTCAGGTCAGCCCCAGCATTTT.

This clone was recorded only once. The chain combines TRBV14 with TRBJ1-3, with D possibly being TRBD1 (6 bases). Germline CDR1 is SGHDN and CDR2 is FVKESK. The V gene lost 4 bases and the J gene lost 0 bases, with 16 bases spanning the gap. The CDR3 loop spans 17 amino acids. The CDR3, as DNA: TGTGCCAGCAGCCCCTACCAACAGGGCGGCTCTGGAAACACCATATATTTT. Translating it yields CASSPYQQGGSGNTIYF.

DNA of the CDR3: TGTGCCAGCAGCCGCGGACCTGGGGGCAACACCGGGGAGCTGTTTTTT. Amino acids: CASSRGPGGNTGELFF. The rearrangement uses TRBV7-8 and TRBJ2-2; D might be TRBD1 (6 bases). The V and J ends lost 5 bases and 2 bases respectively, with 15 bases between them. The CDR3 runs to 16 residues. Germline CDR1 is SGHVS and CDR2 is FQNEAQ.

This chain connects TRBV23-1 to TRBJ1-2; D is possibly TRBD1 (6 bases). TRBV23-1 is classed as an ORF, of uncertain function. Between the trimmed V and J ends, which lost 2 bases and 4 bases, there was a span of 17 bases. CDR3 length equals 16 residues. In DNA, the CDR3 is TGCGCCAGCAGTCAACGACAGGTAGGGTTCGGCTATGGCTACACCTTC. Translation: CASSQRQVGFGYGYTF.

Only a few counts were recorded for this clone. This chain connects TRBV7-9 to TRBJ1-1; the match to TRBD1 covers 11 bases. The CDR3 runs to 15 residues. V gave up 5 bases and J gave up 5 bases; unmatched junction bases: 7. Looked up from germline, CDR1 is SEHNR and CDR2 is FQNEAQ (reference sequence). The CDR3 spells CASSEWTGGVTEAFF. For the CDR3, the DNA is TGTGCCAGCAGCGAGTGGACAGGGGGCGTTACTGAAGCTTTCTTT.

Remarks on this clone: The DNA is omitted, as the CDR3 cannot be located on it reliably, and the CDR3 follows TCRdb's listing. CDR3 amino acids: CASSTSGQSAERRYF. This chain joins TRBV5-1 and TRBJ2-7; no DNA check was done on the table's D call, TRBD2. Germline V lookup: CDR1 SGHRS, CDR2 YFSETQ. The length of the CDR3 is 15 amino acids, counting both ends.

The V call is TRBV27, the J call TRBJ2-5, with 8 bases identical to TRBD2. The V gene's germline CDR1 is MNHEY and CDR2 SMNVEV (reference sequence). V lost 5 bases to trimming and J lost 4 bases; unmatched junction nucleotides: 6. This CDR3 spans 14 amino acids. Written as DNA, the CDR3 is TGTGCCAGCAGTGACAGCGGGGGCCTAGAGACCCAGTACTTC. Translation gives CASSDSGGLETQYF.

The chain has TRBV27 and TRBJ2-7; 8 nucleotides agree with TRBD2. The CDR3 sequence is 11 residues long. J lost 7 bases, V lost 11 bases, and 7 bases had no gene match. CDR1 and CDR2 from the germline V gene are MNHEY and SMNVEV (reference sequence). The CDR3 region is CAPNGGGEQYF. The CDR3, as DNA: TGTGCCCCCAACGGGGGGGGTGAGCAGTACTTC.

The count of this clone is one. The DNA of the CDR3 is TGTGCCAGCAGTCCCCTTCTGGACAGGGGAGGGTACGAGCAGTACTTC. It codes for CASSPLLDRGGYEQYF. The V gene is TRBV27, the J gene TRBJ2-7; 9 nucleotides align to TRBD1. The CDR3 is 16 amino acids. Trimming took 5 bases from V and 4 from J; bases not matched to a gene: 12. Germline CDR1 reads MNHEY; CDR2 reads SMNVEV (reference sequence).

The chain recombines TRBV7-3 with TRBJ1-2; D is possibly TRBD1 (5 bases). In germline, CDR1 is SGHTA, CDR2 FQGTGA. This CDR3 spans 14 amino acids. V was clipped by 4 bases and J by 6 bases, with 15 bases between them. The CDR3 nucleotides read TGTGCCAGCAGCTCCCGCACAGGCGGTAATGGCTACACCTTC. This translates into CASSSRTGGNGYTF.

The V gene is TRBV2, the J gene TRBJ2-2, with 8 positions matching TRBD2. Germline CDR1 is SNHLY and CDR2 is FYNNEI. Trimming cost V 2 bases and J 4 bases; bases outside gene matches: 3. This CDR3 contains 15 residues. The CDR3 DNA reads TGTGCCAGCAGTGAACTCGCGGGGGGCACCGGGGAGCTGTTTTTT. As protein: CASSELAGGTGELFF.